A selection of T cell receptor beta chains follows, all from one sample in a study of neoadjuvant anti-PD-1 for oral cavity cancer. Generated by immunoSEQ multiplex PCR, the TCRdb table keeps only in-frame clones and is missing some. The data contain about 15,000 clones, 65% to 70% of them singletons. This material consisted of PBMCs, taken before nivolumab (anti-PD-1) treatment. The receptors stem from a person between 40 and 79 years old with oral cavity squamous cell carcinoma. CDR3s include the opening cysteine and the closing phenylalanine or tryptophan. Fields, in order: V gene, J gene, CDR3 protein.

TRBV30	TRBJ1-5	CAWSRGAGNQPQHF
TRBV7-2	TRBJ1-5	CASSSGSTNQPQHF
TRBV5-3	TRBJ2-2	CARHPRQGLFFAGELFF
TRBV7-3	TRBJ1-2	CASSTTGAGYTF
TRBV6-1	TRBJ2-3	CASSETHPGTDTQYF
TRBV2	TRBJ2-3	CASKRGFTDTQYF
TRBV6-1	TRBJ1-2	CASEIGLTYGYTF
TRBV25-1	TRBJ1-1	CASQGLMNTEAFF
TRBV15	TRBJ1-1	CATSRGGVLEAFF
TRBV19	TRBJ2-7	CASSPGLVYEQYF
TRBV6-1	TRBJ1-1	CASSTTGGRTEAFF
TRBV28	TRBJ2-7	CASRTSGTGGDEQYF
TRBV5-1	TRBJ1-5	CASSEPGQPQHF
TRBV11-2	TRBJ2-7	CASSLEQGFSYEQYF
TRBV5-4	TRBJ2-7	CASGPGQISYEQYF
TRBV5-5	TRBJ2-5	CASSLSSGGTQYF
TRBV5-4	TRBJ2-2	CASSPLAGPGELFF
TRBV6-5	TRBJ2-7	CASRMETAIREQYF
TRBV29-1	TRBJ2-2	CSVALAGVATGELFF
TRBV7-9	TRBJ1-1	CASSRTSREAFF
TRBV14	TRBJ1-1	CASSQPTAGLGTEAFF
TRBV7-2	TRBJ1-4	CASSRATGTNEKLFF
TRBV5-1	TRBJ2-7	CASSLSGLASYEQYF
TRBV6-1	TRBJ2-5	CASSEGPASQTQYF
TRBV29-1	TRBJ2-5	CSVEDRARQETQYF
TRBV2	TRBJ1-5	CASSVGTGGHQPQHF
TRBV27	TRBJ2-2	CASSFLAPNTGELFF
TRBV29-1	TRBJ2-7	CSVPGSSYEQYF
TRBV28	TRBJ2-3	CASSFTTVTSGPSTDTQYF
TRBV2	TRBJ1-1	CASSYMNTEAFF
TRBV29-1	TRBJ1-1	CSVEYLENTEAFF
TRBV6-5	TRBJ1-2	CASSLTGDYGYTF
TRBV6-5	TRBJ2-7	CASSYRDRVYEQYF
TRBV2	TRBJ1-4	CARDRGWEKLFF
TRBV5-1	TRBJ2-2	CASSTGQGATGELFF
TRBV5-1	TRBJ2-2	CASSLLGLAGVDGELFF
TRBV5-1	TRBJ1-2	CASSSLPGDFNYGYTF
TRBV5-1	TRBJ2-3	CASSLAGSGDTQYF
TRBV12-5	TRBJ2-2	CASGPWTGGANTGELFF